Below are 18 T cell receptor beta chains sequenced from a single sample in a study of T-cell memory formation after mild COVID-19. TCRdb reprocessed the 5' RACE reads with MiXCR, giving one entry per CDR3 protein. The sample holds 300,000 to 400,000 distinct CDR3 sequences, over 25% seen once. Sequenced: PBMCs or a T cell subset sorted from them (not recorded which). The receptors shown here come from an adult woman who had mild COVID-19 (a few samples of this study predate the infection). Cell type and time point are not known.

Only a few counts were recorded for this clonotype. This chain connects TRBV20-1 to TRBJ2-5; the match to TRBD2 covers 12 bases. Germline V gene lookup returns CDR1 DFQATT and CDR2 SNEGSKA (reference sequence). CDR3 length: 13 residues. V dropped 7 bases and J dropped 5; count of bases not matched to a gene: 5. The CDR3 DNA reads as TGCAGTGGCCTAGCGGGGGGGCCGGAGACCCAGTACTTC. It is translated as CSGLAGGPETQYF.

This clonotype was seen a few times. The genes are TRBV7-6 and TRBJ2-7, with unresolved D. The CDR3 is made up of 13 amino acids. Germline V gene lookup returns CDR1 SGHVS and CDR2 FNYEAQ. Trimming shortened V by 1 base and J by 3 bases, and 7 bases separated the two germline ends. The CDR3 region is CASSLDPGYEQYF. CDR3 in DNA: TGTGCCAGCAGCTTAGATCCAGGCTACGAGCAGTACTTC.

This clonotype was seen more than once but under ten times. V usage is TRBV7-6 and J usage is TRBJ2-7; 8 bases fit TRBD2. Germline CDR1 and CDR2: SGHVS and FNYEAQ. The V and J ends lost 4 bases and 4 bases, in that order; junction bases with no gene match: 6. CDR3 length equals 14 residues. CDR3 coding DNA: TGTGCCAGCAGCTCTAGCGGGCCCGGGTACGAGCAGTACTTC. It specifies CASSSSGPGYEQYF.

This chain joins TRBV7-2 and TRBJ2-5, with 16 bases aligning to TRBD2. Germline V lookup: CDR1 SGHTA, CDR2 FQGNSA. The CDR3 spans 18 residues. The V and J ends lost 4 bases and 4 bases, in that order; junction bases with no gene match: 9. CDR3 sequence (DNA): TGTGCCAGCAGCTCACCGGGACTAGCGGGAGGGGGGGGAGAGACCCAGTACTTC. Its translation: CASSSPGLAGGGGETQYF. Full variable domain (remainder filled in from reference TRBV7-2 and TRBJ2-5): GAGVSQSPSNKVTEKGKDVELRCDPISGHTALYWYRQSLGQGLEFLIYFQGNSAPDKSGLPSDRFSAERTGGSVSTLTIQRTQQEDSAVYLCASSSPGLAGGGGETQYFGPGTRLLVL.

CDR3 region: CSASVWDGSTDTQYF. The CDR3 bases are TGCAGTGCCAGCGTCTGGGACGGTAGCACAGATACGCAGTATTTT. V gene TRBV20-1 combines with J gene TRBJ2-3; D tentatively reads TRBD1 or TRBD2 (5 bases each). Germline CDR1 and CDR2: DFQATT and SNEGSKA (reference sequence). Deletions cut 6 bases from V and 0 bases from J, with 16 bases between. This CDR3 is 15 amino acids long.

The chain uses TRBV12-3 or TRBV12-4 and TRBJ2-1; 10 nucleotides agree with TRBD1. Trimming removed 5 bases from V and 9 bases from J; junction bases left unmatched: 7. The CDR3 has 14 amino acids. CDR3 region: CASSPSDRGAEQFF. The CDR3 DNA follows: TGTGCCAGCAGTCCCTCGGACAGGGGGGCTGAGCAGTTCTTC.

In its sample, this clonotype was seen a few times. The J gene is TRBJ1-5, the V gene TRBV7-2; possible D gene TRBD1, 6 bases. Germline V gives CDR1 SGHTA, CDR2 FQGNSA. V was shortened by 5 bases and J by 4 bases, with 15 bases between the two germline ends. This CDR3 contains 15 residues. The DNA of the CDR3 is TGTGCCAGCAGCCTGCGCAGGGGCCCAAATCAGCCCCAGCATTTT. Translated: CASSLRRGPNQPQHF.

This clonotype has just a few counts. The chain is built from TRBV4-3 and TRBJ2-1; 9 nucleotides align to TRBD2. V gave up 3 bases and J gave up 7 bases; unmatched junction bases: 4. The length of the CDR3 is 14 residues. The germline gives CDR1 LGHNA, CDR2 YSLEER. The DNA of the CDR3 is TGCGCCAGCAGCCAGCGGACTAGCGTGAATGAGCAGTTCTTC. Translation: CASSQRTSVNEQFF.

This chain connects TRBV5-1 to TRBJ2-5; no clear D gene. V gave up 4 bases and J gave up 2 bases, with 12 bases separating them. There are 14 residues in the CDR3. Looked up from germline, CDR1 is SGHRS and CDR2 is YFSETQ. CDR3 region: CASSAYGPQETQYF. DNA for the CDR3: TGCGCCAGCAGCGCCTACGGGCCTCAAGAGACCCAGTACTTC.

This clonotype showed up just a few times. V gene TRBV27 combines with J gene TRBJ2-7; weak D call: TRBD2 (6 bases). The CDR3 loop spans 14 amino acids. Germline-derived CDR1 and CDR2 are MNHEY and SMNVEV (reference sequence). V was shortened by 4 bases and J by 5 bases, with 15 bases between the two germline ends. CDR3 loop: CASSSLGSAHEQYF. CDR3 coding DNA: TGTGCCAGCAGTTCCCTCGGGAGCGCCCACGAGCAGTACTTC.

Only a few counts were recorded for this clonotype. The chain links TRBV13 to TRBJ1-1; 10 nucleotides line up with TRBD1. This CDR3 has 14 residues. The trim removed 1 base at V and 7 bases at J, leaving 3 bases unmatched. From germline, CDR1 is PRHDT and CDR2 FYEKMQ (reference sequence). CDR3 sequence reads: CASSLVGTGDEAFF. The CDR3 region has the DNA TGTGCCAGCAGCTTAGTCGGGACAGGGGATGAAGCTTTCTTT.

The CDR3 spells CSARPGGRYEQYF. The CDR3 DNA reads TGCAGTGCTAGGCCTGGGGGCCGGTACGAGCAGTACTTC. The chain employs TRBV20-1 and TRBJ2-7; D perhaps matches TRBD1 (6 bases). The V and J ends lost 3 bases and 4 bases respectively, with 13 bases between them. The CDR3 is 13 amino acids. Germline V gene lookup returns CDR1 DFQATT and CDR2 SNEGSKA (reference sequence).

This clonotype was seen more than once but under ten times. The CDR3 loop reads CASSQAGGGGLEQYF. The DNA of the CDR3 is TGCGCCAGCAGCCAAGCCGGTGGGGGGGGACTCGAGCAGTACTTC. V usage is TRBV4-1 and J usage is TRBJ2-7, with 7 positions matching TRBD2. The germline V gene encodes CDR1 MGHRA and CDR2 YSYEKL. CDR3 length: 15 amino acids. V shed 1 base, J shed 6 bases, and the junction held 9 bases outside the gene matches.

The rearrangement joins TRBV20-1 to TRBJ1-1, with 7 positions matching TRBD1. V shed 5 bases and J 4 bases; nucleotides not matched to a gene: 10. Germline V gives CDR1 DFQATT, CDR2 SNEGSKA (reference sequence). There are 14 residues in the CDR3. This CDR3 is CSAPYRGGGTEAFF. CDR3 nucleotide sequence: TGCAGTGCTCCGTACAGGGGAGGAGGCACTGAAGCTTTCTTT.

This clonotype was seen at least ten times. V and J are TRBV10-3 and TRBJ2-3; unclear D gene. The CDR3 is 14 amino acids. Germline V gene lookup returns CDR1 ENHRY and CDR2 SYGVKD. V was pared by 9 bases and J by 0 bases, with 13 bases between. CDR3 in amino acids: CAIAQRDSTDTQYF. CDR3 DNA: TGTGCCATTGCGCAGCGAGATAGCACAGATACGCAGTATTTT.

CDR3 DNA: TGTGCCAGCAGCTTCAGGGATCTGGAGACCCAGTACTTC. Translated, it gives CASSFRDLETQYF. The chain has TRBV13 and TRBJ2-5, with D tentatively TRBD1 (5 bases). Germline V gene sequence: CDR1 PRHDT, CDR2 FYEKMQ (reference sequence). The V gene lost 3 bases and the J gene lost 5 bases, with 10 bases spanning the gap. This CDR3 region has 13 residues. Full variable domain (outside the CDR3, taken from reference TRBV13 and TRBJ2-5): AAGVIQSPRHLIKEKRETATLKCYPIPRHDTVYWYQQGPGQDPQFLISFYEKMQSDKGSIPDRFSAQQFSDYHSELNMSSLELGDSALYFCASSFRDLETQYFGPGTRLLVL.

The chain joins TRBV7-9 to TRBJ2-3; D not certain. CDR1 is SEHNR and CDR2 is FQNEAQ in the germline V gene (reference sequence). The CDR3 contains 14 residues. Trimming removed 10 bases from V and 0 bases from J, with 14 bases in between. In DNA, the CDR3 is TGTGCCACAGAGGACGTCTCTAGCACAGATACGCAGTATTTT. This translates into CATEDVSSTDTQYF.

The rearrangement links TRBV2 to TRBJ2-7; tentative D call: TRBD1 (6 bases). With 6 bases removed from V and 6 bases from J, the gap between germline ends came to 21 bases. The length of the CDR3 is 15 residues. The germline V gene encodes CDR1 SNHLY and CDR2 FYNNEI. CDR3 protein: CASRARQGPSGEQYF. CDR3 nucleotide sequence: TGTGCCAGCAGAGCCCGGCAGGGGCCCTCCGGCGAGCAGTACTTC.